This is a list of T cell receptor beta chains from one sample in a study of blood T cell repertoires in COVID-19. Repertoires were generated with immunoSEQ multiplex PCR, while TCRdb's copy carries only in-frame clones and drops some. The sample carries 180,000 or so clones, about 86% recorded once. The sample comprised peripheral blood. Receptors were obtained from a man between 18 and 35 years old with acute or convalescent COVID-19. CDR3s include the opening cysteine and the closing phenylalanine or tryptophan. D genes are given only for firm matches. Rows may omit the clone size; those that give it use once, few, many or a size class.

-	-	TRBV2	TRBJ1-1	TGTGCCACGTCGACCGGACAGCTTGCCGGGAACACTGAAGCTTTCTTT	CATSTGQLAGNTEAFF
-	few	TRBV3-1/TRBV3-2	TRBJ1-2	TGTGCCAGCAGCCCGCAGGACAACGGGGGCTACACCTTC	CASSPQDNGGYTF
-	few	TRBV18	TRBJ2-1	TGTGCCAGCTCACCCACTGTCGGGACACGCAATGAGCAGTTCTTC	CASSPTVGTRNEQFF
-	-	TRBV19	TRBJ1-1	TGTGCCAGTAGTATAGCTGGGCCTAAGAACACTGAAGCTTTCTTT	CASSIAGPKNTEAFF
-	few	TRBV6-6	TRBJ1-2	TGTGCCAGCAGTTACTCGTCAGGGCGAACTAACTATGGCTACACCTTC	CASSYSSGRTNYGYTF
TRBD1	-	TRBV30	TRBJ1-5	TGTGCCTGCGACAGGGGGATCAATCAGCCCCAGCATTTT	CACDRGINQPQHF
TRBD1	-	TRBV2	TRBJ1-2	TGTGCCAGCAGTCTTAACCCTAATACAGGGGTCTCTGGCTACACCTTC	CASSLNPNTGVSGYTF
TRBD1	few	TRBV12-5	TRBJ2-1	TGTGCTAGTGCCGGACAGGGGGCCTCCTACAATGAGCAGTTCTTC	CASAGQGASYNEQFF
TRBD2	once	TRBV5-1	TRBJ2-5	TGCGCCAGCAGCCGGGGGGTAGATCGGGGAGAGACCCAGTACTTC	CASSRGVDRGETQYF
TRBD2	-	TRBV28	TRBJ2-2	TGTGCCAGCGAGACCAAAGCGGGGGGGTTCACCGGGGAGCTGTTTTTT	CASETKAGGFTGELFF
TRBD1	-	TRBV24-1	TRBJ2-1	TGTGCCACCAGTATAACCGGGACAGGGTACAATGAGCAGTTCTTC	CATSITGTGYNEQFF
TRBD2	-	TRBV30	TRBJ2-5	TGTGCCTGGAGCCTGGGGGGGGAGACCCAGTACTTC	CAWSLGGETQYF
TRBD1	-	TRBV19	TRBJ1-3	TGTGCCAGTAGTATGGGGACAGGGCGCTCTGGAAACACCATATATTTT	CASSMGTGRSGNTIYF
-	-	TRBV4-1	TRBJ1-2	TGCGCCAGCAGCCTGTCCGGGGGCTATGGCTACACCTTC	CASSLSGGYGYTF
-	-	TRBV6-6	TRBJ2-5	TGTGCCAGCAGTTACGCCTCGCCGGGGGAAGAGACCCAGTACTTC	CASSYASPGEETQYF
-	-	TRBV30	TRBJ1-2	TGTGCCTGGAGTGCGAGGGTTGTTGGCTACACCTTC	CAWSARVVGYTF
-	-	TRBV7-2	TRBJ1-1	TGTGCCAGCAGCTTAGGCAGAGGGTCAGCTTTCTTT	CASSLGRGSAFF
-	-	TRBV28	TRBJ2-4	TGTGCCAGCAGTAAAACTCGACAGCCAGCCAAAAACATTCAGTACTTC	CASSKTRQPAKNIQYF
-	-	TRBV7-8	TRBJ1-1	TGTGCCAGCAGCTTAGTTCCCCGGACTGAAGCTTTCTTT	CASSLVPRTEAFF
-	-	TRBV24-1	TRBJ1-5	TGTGCCACCAGTGTCGGGGGGGGGAGCAATCAGCCCCAGCATTTT	CATSVGGGSNQPQHF
TRBD1	-	TRBV5-1	TRBJ1-3	TGCGCCAGCAGCTTGGGGGGACAGGGTTACGGAAACACCATATATTTT	CASSLGGQGYGNTIYF
TRBD1	-	TRBV28	TRBJ1-5	TGTGCCAGCAGTTCGGGACAGGGGGCCGGGCAGCCCCAGCATTTT	CASSSGQGAGQPQHF
-	-	TRBV28	TRBJ1-1	TGTGCCAGCTTACAGTTTGATAAGGCTGAAGCTTTCTTT	CASLQFDKAEAFF
TRBD2	-	TRBV19	TRBJ2-4	TGTGCCAGTGACCCTAGCGGTGTAGCCAAAAACATTCAGTACTTC	CASDPSGVAKNIQYF
-	-	TRBV19	TRBJ1-4	TGTGCCACCGGGCCAGGATCAGGGGTCGAAAAACTGTTTTTT	CATGPGSGVEKLFF
TRBD1	few	TRBV27	TRBJ1-2	TGTGCCAGCAGCTTGGGGACAGACTATGGCTACACCTTC	CASSLGTDYGYTF
TRBD1	-	TRBV30	TRBJ1-5	TGTGCCTGGAGCAAGGGGGACAGGGGGGATCAGCCCCAGCATTTT	CAWSKGDRGDQPQHF
-	-	TRBV6-5	TRBJ1-2	TGTGCCAGCAGTTCCCTCGGGCAGGGGACCTATGGCTACACCTTC	CASSSLGQGTYGYTF
TRBD2	-	TRBV4-1	TRBJ2-5	TGCGCCAGCAGCCTCGGACTAGCTGAGACCCAGTACTTC	CASSLGLAETQYF
-	-	TRBV19	TRBJ1-5	TGTGCCAGTAGTATCCGGGAAAGCAATCAGCCCCAGCATTTT	CASSIRESNQPQHF
-	-	TRBV15	TRBJ1-3	TGTGCCACCAGCAGAGATTTCAGCTCTGGAAACACCATATATTTT	CATSRDFSSGNTIYF
-	-	TRBV15	TRBJ2-3	TGTGCCACCAGCAGAGACTCCAGGGTAACGCAGTATTTT	CATSRDSRVTQYF
-	-	TRBV19	TRBJ1-3	TGTGCCACCAGACAGGCCTACTCTGGAAACACCATATATTTT	CATRQAYSGNTIYF
TRBD2	-	TRBV19	TRBJ2-1	TGTGCCAGTAGTATTAGCGGGGCTCCCCATGAGCAGTTCTTC	CASSISGAPHEQFF
-	-	TRBV14	TRBJ2-3	TGTGCCAGCAGCCCCCTCGGCAGGATCACAGATACGCAGTATTTT	CASSPLGRITDTQYF
TRBD1	-	TRBV25-1	TRBJ1-5	TGTGCCAGCGGACAGGACGCCGCCAATCAGCCCCAGCATTTT	CASGQDAANQPQHF
TRBD1	-	TRBV19	TRBJ1-1	TGTGCCAGTAGTATAGATGGGACAGGCAGCGCTTTCTTT	CASSIDGTGSAFF
TRBD1	once	TRBV5-6	TRBJ2-1	TGTGCCAGCAGCCCCCGCCAGCTGGGGACAGGGACGCTGGATGAGCAGTTCTTC	CASSPRQLGTGTLDEQFF
-	few	TRBV10-3	TRBJ2-7	TGTGCCATCAGGGGTGCGCAGGGTAACGAGCAGTACTTC	CAIRGAQGNEQYF
TRBD1	-	TRBV5-1	TRBJ1-4	TGCGCCAGCAGCCGGGGGACAGGGGGCAGGGAAAAACTGTTTTTT	CASSRGTGGREKLFF
-	-	TRBV21-1	TRBJ1-3	TGTGCCAGCAGCAAAGTTCTGCGGTTTGGAAACACCATATATTTT	CASSKVLRFGNTIYF
TRBD1	-	TRBV10-1	TRBJ2-3	TGCGCCAGCAGTGACGGGACAGGGGCCACAGATACGCAGTATTTT	CASSDGTGATDTQYF
TRBD2	-	TRBV7-7	TRBJ2-3	TGTGCCAGCAGCTCTAGCGGGGGGAACACAGATACGCAGTATTTT	CASSSSGGNTDTQYF
TRBD1	-	TRBV6-2/TRBV6-3	TRBJ1-5	TGTGCCAGCAGTTACTCGAGACAGGGGGATCAGCCCCAGCATTTT	CASSYSRQGDQPQHF
TRBD2	-	TRBV5-1	TRBJ2-1	TGCGCCAGCAGCTTGGTATCTAGCGGCTCCTACAATGAGCAGTTCTTC	CASSLVSSGSYNEQFF
-	-	TRBV30	TRBJ1-2	TGTGCCGGGGGGGTAACAAAGTCGCGAGGCTACACCTTC	CAGGVTKSRGYTF
TRBD2	-	TRBV28	TRBJ2-2	TGTGCCAGCAGTCCTGGGTCTAGCGGGGGGTTGTTCCGGGAGCTGTTTTTT	CASSPGSSGGLFRELFF